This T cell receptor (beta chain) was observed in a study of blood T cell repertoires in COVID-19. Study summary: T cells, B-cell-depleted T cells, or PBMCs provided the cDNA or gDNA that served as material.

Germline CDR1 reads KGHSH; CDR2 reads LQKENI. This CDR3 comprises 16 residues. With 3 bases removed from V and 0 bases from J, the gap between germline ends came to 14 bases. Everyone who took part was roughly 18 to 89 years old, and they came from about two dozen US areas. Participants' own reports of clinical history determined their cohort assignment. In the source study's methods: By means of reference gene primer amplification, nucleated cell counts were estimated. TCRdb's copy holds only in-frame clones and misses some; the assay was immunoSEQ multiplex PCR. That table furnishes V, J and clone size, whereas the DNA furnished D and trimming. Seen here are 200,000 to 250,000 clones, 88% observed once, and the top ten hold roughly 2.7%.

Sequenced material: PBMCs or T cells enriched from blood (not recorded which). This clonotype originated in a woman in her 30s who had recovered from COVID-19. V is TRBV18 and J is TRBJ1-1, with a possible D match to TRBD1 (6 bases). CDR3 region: CASSPTTGRVNTEAFF. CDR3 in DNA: TGTGCCAGCTCACCGACGACAGGACGAGTGAACACTGAAGCTTTCTTT.